The following is a TCR beta chain sequence with its context. Its antigen is still unknown. Within one base of it there is no much larger clone, and no base qualities were kept. This specimen comes from a study of blood T cell repertoires in COVID-19 (dated by TCRdb to 2018 to 2021). Broadly, across the study: The collaborator samples originated in the United States, Italy and Spain and spanned the acute and convalescent phases of COVID-19. The prospective study material was composed of cDNA or gDNA derived from T cells, B-cell-depleted T cells, or PBMCs. Deeply sampled blood TCRbeta repertoires from subjects exposed to, actively infected with, or recovered from COVID-19 were included in the dataset. The repertoires were released in a freely available public database intended as a resource for research on the immune response to SARS-CoV-2. The samples were drawn from the first 160 participants of the ongoing ImmuneRACE study and from under 1,500 subjects provided by 6 global collaborators. The sample metadata nearly always contained a de-identified subject ID, COVID-19 status, age in years and sex. Where HLA class I and class II types were available, the types were taken from metadata supplied by the sample provider, not from assay-based typing. Beyond this particular receptor, the publication reports: How much clinical and demographic metadata was included differed by source and by participant, and the metadata was provided uncurated.

One collaborating source in Seattle enrolled patients during active infection and followed them longitudinally through the course of disease. Collaborating institutions collected whole blood in K2EDTA tubes following their own protocols. For TCRbeta analysis, collaborator samples were shipped as frozen whole blood, as isolated PBMCs, or as DNA extracted from either sample type. The immunoSEQ Assay, a bias-controlled multiplex PCR, was used to amplify TCRbeta CDR3 regions from genomic DNA. The original pipeline was this. The number of nucleated cells in each sample was estimated by amplification of reference gene primers within the assay. To quantify the absolute abundance of each unique TCRbeta CDR3 rearrangement, sequence reads were collapsed and filtered. For each sample, productive Simpson clonality was calculated as the square root of Simpson's diversity index over productive rearrangements. The immuneACCESS repertoire file appears here via TCRdb, limited to in-frame rearrangements. These files lack a portion of the clones; in checked studies, under half of the deficit traces to unresolved V genes, and the cause of the others is not known. V and J calls and clone size are given by that table; D and trimming were obtained from the DNA. This sample holds 300,000 to 400,000 clones; roughly 90% were observed only once. Of the sample, roughly 2.8% is held by the ten largest clones.

Source material: peripheral blood. The clonotype originates from a young woman with COVID-19, enrolled during active disease.

The CDR3 corresponds to CASSLPSGETQYF. The nucleotide sequence is TGTGCCAGCAGCTTACCTAGCGGGGAGACCCAGTACTTC. The rearrangement combines TRBV11-2 with TRBJ2-5, with 8 bases in between that match TRBD2. According to the germline V gene, CDR1 reads SGHAT and CDR2 reads FQNNGV. Reading from cysteine to phenylalanine, the CDR3 counts 13 amino acids. Only CDR3 DNA remains: 39 bases, in frame from the first base. V ends up 2 bases short and J 5 bases short, with an unmatched junction base count of 1.